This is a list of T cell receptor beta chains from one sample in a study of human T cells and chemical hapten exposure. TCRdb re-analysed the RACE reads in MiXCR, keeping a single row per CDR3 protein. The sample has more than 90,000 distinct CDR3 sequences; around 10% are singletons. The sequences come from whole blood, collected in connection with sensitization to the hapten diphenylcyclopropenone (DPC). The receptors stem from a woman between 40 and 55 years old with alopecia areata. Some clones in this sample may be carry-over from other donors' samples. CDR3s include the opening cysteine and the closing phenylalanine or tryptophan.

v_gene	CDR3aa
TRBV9	CASSVELSGRTDTQYF
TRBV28	CASSSPPGNYGYTF
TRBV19	CASGGGGEADTQYF
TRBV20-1	CSAGPASGGEQFF
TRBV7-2	CASRRRTGALNTEAFF
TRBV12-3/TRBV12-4	CASSPGGPVTGYTF
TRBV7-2	CASSSRTGQYEQYF
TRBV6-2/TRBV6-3	CASSSTDFFEAFF
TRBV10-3	CAISEGRYSNQPQHF
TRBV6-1	CASSGTRTGAEEQFF
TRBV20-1	CSAGTRQGTSTDTQYF
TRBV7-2	CASSFKSSGGDQFF
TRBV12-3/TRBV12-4	CASSSATGYHYTF
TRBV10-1	CASARSSNEQFF
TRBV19	CASIKNTEAFF
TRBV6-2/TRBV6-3	CASSYSGQGFGEQYF
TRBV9	CASSLREGGANSGNTIYF
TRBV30	CAWTPVGWTGGTRAFF
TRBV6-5	CASSYGGRAGEQFF
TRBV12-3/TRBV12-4	CASTLGDFTDTQYF
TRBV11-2	CASSAYGTAYGYTF
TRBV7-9	CASSLLGQPGKNTIYF
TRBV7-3	CASSPGQSLSTDTQYF
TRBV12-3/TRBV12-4	CASSFGGSENTIYF
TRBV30	CAWSVQGGAGYTF
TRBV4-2	CASSHKKTGSGYNEQFF
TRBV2	CASAWTGQNSPLHF
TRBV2	CASSEGMAGVYNEQFF
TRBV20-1	CSSRTSAYDTDTQYF
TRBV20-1	CSAASGTGGNTIYF
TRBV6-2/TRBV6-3	CASTDRVNEQYF
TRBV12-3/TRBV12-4	CASSPSPGLEAFF
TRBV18	CASSPEENTIYF
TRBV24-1	CATSDSGANTGELFF
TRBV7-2	CASSLQAAPQETQYF
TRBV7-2	CASSLSGTPVDEQFF
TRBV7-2	CASSAGTGENSPLHF
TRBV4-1	CASSQEWMGANTEAFF
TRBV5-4	CASSGSGKRPSYNEQFF
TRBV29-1	CSVRGTDSSYEQYF
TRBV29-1	CSVEDLRDTEAFF
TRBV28	CASSGGLARSPLHF
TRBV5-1	CASSQTQETQYF
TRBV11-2	CASIRGGARETQYF
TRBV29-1	CSVRIGDYGYTF
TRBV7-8	CASSYASRSNQPQHF
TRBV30	CAWSVRSAGGTYEQYF
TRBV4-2	CASSLAGGFYEQYF
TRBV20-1	CSATQGRVGNQPQHF
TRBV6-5	CASSRRGNTDTQYF
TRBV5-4	CASSLEGTYYEQYF
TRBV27	CASHSTRAGHQPQHF
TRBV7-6	CASSSTGGYQETQYF
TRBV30	CALAGGTYEQYF
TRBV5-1	CASSPSGTGGKYEQYF